The next 14 T cell receptor beta chains were all read from a single sample in a study of blood T cell repertoires in COVID-19. Assay used: immunoSEQ multiplex PCR; TCRdb lists only in-frame clones, some missing. The sample lists tens of thousands of clones; approximately 90% were seen once. Sequencing was performed on peripheral blood. The receptor set was obtained from a man between 65 and 79 years old with active COVID-19.

CDR3 protein: CASSLVGRGAGTEAFF. The CDR3 DNA sequence: TGCGCCAGCAGCTTGGTGGGTCGGGGCGCGGGGACTGAAGCTTTCTTT. The gene calls are TRBV5-1 and TRBJ1-1; D possibly corresponds to TRBD1 (5 bases). V was trimmed by 0 bases and J by 5 bases, leaving 17 bases between them. The germline CDR1 and CDR2 sequences are SGHRS and YFSETQ. This CDR3 is built from 16 residues.

The chain joins TRBV6-2 or TRBV6-3 to TRBJ1-1, with 7 positions matching TRBD1. The CDR3 spans 15 residues. Looked up from germline, CDR1 is MNHEY and CDR2 is SVGEGT. J lost 3 bases, V lost 7 bases, and 11 bases had no gene match. The CDR3 is CASTPTGKGDTEAFF. The CDR3 DNA sequence: TGTGCCAGCACCCCGACAGGGAAGGGGGACACTGAAGCTTTCTTT.

The chain uses TRBV5-6 and TRBJ2-1, with a tentative D call TRBD1 (6 bases). The CDR3 spans 15 residues. V lost 0 bases to trimming and J lost 9 bases, with 16 bases between them. The germline gives CDR1 SGHDT, CDR2 YYEEEE. This CDR3 reads CASSLGRGWKGEQFF. The DNA for the CDR3 is TGTGCCAGCAGCTTGGGTAGGGGGTGGAAGGGTGAGCAGTTCTTC.

The sample holds a few counts of this clone. The chain is built from TRBV19 and TRBJ2-2; TRBD1 is a possible D gene (7 bases). The CDR3 consists of 15 residues. V lost 7 bases to trimming and J lost 6 bases, with 18 bases between them. Germline values: CDR1 LNHDA, CDR2 SQIVND (reference sequence). The CDR3 loop is CASTSASGGSGELFF. The CDR3 region has the DNA TGTGCCAGTACCTCGGCGTCAGGGGGGTCCGGGGAGCTGTTTTTT. Full variable domain (outside the CDR3, taken from reference TRBV19 and TRBJ2-2): DGGITQSPKYLFRKEGQNVTLSCEQNLNHDAMYWYRQDPGQGLRLIYYSQIVNDFQKGDIAEGYSVSREKKESFPLTVTSAQKNPTAFYLCASTSASGGSGELFFGEGSRLTVL.

The V gene is TRBV28, the J gene TRBJ2-3; 10 bases match TRBD1. V trimming: 4 bases; J trimming: 6 bases; junction bases outside the gene matches: 10. The V gene's germline CDR1 is MDHEN and CDR2 SYDVKM. CDR3 size: 16 residues. The CDR3 loop reads CASSSAAGTGADTQYF. Here the CDR3 DNA reads TGTGCCAGCAGTTCGGCTGCCGGGACAGGGGCCGATACGCAGTATTTT. Looking up the rest from reference TRBV28 and TRBJ2-3 gives the full variable domain: DVKVTQSSRYLVKRTGEKVFLECVQDMDHENMFWYRQDPGLGLRLIYFSYDVKMKEKGDIPEGYSVSREKKERFSLILESASTNQTSMYLCASSSAAGTGADTQYFGPGTRLTVL.

The genes are TRBV11-2 and TRBJ2-1, with D possibly matching TRBD2 (6 bases). The CDR3 is 13 amino acids. Per the germline V gene, CDR1 is SGHAT and CDR2 is FQNNGV. V was clipped by 5 bases and J by 4 bases, with 9 bases between them. In nucleotides, the CDR3 is TGTGCCAGCAGCCCGGGACTTTACAATGAGCAGTTCTTC. Translating gives CASSPGLYNEQFF.

The chain combines TRBV4-2 with TRBJ2-5, with 8 bases fitting TRBD2. The CDR3 consists of 17 residues. CDR1 is LGHNA and CDR2 is YNFKEQ in the germline V gene. With V trimmed by 1 base and J by 1 base, 8 bases remained unmatched. DNA of the CDR3: TGTGCCAGCAGCCAAGCGAGGCTAGCGGGCCCCCAAGAGACCCAGTACTTC. Translating it yields CASSQARLAGPQETQYF.

V usage is TRBV28 and J usage is TRBJ1-3, with 9 positions matching TRBD1. The germline gives CDR1 MDHEN, CDR2 SYDVKM. CDR3 length equals 13 residues. The ends lost 7 bases at V and 4 bases at J; junction bases unmatched: 2. The CDR3 nucleotides are TGTGCCAGCACGACAGGGGGGGGAAACACCATATATTTT. Translated: CASTTGGGNTIYF.

This sequence joins TRBV4-1 and TRBJ2-1; 15 bases line up with TRBD2. The J segment lost 0 bases and the V segment lost 1 base, leaving 7 bases of the junction unmatched. The CDR3 is made up of 20 amino acids. Germline values: CDR1 MGHRA, CDR2 YSYEKL. The CDR3 DNA follows: TGCGCCAGCAGCCAAGTGGGACTAGCGGGAGGCCGGAGCTCCTACAATGAGCAGTTCTTC. Encoded protein: CASSQVGLAGGRSSYNEQFF.

For this clone: Just one base apart from a much larger clone, this may be a read error. Other nucleotide sequences in the sample specify the same CDR3. The rearrangement links TRBV4-3 to TRBJ1-2; 9 positions match TRBD1. This CDR3 has 14 amino acids. Germline V gives CDR1 LGHNA, CDR2 YSLEER. The chain's CDR3 is CASSLIQGASGYTF. The CDR3 region has the DNA TGCGCCAGCAGCCTAATACAGGGGGCGAGCGGCTACACTTTC.

The rearrangement joins TRBV6-5 to TRBJ2-2; 10 nucleotides agree with TRBD2. This CDR3 spans 15 amino acids. J gave up 5 bases and V 7 bases, and 7 bases lay outside the gene matches. Germline V lookup: CDR1 MNHEY, CDR2 SVGAGI. This CDR3 reads CASNIAGGATGELFF. In nucleotides, the CDR3 is TGTGCCAGCAACATAGCGGGGGGCGCGACCGGGGAGCTGTTTTTT.

This chain uses TRBV28 with TRBJ1-1, with TRBD1 matching 7 bases. The CDR3 covers 17 residues. Germline CDR1 MDHEN, CDR2 SYDVKM. The junction had 16 bases not matched to a gene; V was cut back by 5 bases and J by 4 bases. CDR3 coding DNA: TGTGCCAGCAGTCCCCCCGGGACAGTCATTACGAGCACTGAAGCTTTCTTT. Protein product: CASSPPGTVITSTEAFF.

This clone was seen a handful of times. The rearrangement links TRBV15 to TRBJ1-1; the match to TRBD1 covers 8 bases. With 3 bases clipped from V and 3 bases from J, the junction kept 6 bases outside the gene matches. Germline CDR1 is LNHNV and CDR2 is YYDKDF (reference sequence). The CDR3 has 15 amino acids. The CDR3 reads CATSSPGQGHTEAFF. The CDR3, as DNA: TGTGCCACCAGCAGTCCCGGACAGGGCCACACTGAAGCTTTCTTT. Filled out from reference TRBV15 and TRBJ1-1, the complete variable domain reads DAMVIQNPRYQVTQFGKPVTLSCSQTLNHNVMYWYQQKSSQAPKLLFHYYDKDFNNEADTPDNFQSRRPNTSFCFLDIRSPGLGDTAMYLCATSSPGQGHTEAFFGQGTRLTVV.

The CDR3 DNA sequence: TGTGCCAGCACCCCCACTAGCGCCCGCTCTGGGGCCAACGTCCTGACTTTC. It encodes CASTPTSARSGANVLTF. The chain uses TRBV2 and TRBJ2-6, with 7 bases aligning to TRBD2. CDR1 and CDR2 from the germline V gene are SNHLY and FYNNEI. With V trimmed by 7 bases and J by 0 bases, 9 bases remained unmatched. The CDR3 is 17 residues long. The variable domain in full, with the rest retrieved from reference TRBV2 and TRBJ2-6, is EPEVTQTPSHQVTQMGQEVILRCVPISNHLYFYWYRQILGQKVEFLVSFYNNEISEKSEIFDDQFSVERPDGSNFTLKIRSTKLEDSAMYFCASTPTSARSGANVLTFGAGSRLTVL.